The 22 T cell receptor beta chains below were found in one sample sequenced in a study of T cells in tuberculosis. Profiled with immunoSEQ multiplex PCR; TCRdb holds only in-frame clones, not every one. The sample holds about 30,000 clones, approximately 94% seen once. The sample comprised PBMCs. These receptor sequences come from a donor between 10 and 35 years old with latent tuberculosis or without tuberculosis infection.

The CDR3 DNA reads as TGTGCCAGCAGCCGGGGTTCCACAGATACGCAGTATTTT. Amino acids: CASSRGSTDTQYF. V is TRBV5-6 and J is TRBJ2-3; weak D call: TRBD2 (5 bases). This CDR3 is built from 13 residues. CDR1 is SGHDT, CDR2 YYEEEE, per germline. V gave up 4 bases and J gave up 2 bases, with 8 bases separating them.

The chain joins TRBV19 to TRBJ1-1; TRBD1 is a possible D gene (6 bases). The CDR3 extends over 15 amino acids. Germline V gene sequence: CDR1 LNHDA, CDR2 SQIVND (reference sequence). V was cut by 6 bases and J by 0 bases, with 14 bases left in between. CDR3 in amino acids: CASSRQETMNTEAFF. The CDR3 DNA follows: TGTGCCAGTAGCCGACAGGAGACCATGAACACTGAAGCTTTCTTT.

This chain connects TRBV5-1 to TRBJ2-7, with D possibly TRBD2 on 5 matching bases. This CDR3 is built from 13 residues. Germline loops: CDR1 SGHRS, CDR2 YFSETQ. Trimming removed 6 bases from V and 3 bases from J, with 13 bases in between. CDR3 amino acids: CASTPPGVYEQYF. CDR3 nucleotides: TGCGCCAGCACCCCGCCCGGGGTCTACGAGCAGTACTTC.

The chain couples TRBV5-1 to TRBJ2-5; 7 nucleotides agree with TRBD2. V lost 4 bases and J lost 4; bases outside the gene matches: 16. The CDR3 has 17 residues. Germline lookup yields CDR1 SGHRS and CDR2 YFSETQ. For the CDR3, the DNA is TGCGCCAGCAGCCCGGCGAAGGGAGGGCCAAGGGCAGAGACCCAGTACTTC. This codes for CASSPAKGGPRAETQYF. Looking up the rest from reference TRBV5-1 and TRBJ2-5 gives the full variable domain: KAGVTQTPRYLIKTRGQQVTLSCSPISGHRSVSWYQQTPGQGLQFLFEYFSETQRNKGNFPGRFSGRQFSNSRSEMNVSTLELGDSALYLCASSPAKGGPRAETQYFGPGTRLLVL.

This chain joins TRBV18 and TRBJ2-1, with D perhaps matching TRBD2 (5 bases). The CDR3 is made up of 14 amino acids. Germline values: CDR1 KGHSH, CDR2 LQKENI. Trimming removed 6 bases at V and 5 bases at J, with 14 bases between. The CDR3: CASSLSRADNEQFF. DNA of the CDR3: TGTGCCAGCTCCCTAAGCAGAGCGGACAATGAGCAGTTCTTC. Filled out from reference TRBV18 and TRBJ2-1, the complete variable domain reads NAGVMQNPRHLVRRRGQEARLRCSPMKGHSHVYWYRQLPEEGLKFMVYLQKENIIDESGMPKERFSAEFPKEGPSILRIQQVVRGDSAAYFCASSLSRADNEQFFGPGTRLTVL.

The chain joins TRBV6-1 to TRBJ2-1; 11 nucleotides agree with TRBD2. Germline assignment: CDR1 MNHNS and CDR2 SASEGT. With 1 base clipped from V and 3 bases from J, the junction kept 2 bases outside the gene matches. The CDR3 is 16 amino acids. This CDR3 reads CASSEEGLAVYNEQFF. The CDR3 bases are TGTGCCAGCAGTGAAGAGGGACTAGCGGTCTACAATGAGCAGTTCTTC.

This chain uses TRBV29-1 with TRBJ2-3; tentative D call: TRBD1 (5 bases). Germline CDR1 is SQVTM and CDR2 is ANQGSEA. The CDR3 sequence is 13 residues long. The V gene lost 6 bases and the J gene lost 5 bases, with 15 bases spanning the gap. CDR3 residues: CSVAQGARDTQYF. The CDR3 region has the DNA TGCAGCGTCGCTCAGGGTGCAAGAGATACGCAGTATTTT.

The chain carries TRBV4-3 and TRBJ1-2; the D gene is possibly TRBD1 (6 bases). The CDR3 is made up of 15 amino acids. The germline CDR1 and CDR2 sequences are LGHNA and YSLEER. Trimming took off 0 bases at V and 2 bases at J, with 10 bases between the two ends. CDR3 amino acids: CASSQDITGNYGYTF. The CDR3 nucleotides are TGCGCCAGCAGCCAAGATATTACAGGGAACTATGGCTACACCTTC.

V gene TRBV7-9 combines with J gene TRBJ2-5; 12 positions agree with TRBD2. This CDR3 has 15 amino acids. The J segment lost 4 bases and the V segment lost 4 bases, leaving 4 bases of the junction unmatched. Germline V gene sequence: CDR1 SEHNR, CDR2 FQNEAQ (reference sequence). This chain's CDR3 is CASSSTSGSPETQYF. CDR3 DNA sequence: TGTGCCAGCAGCTCGACTAGCGGGAGTCCAGAGACCCAGTACTTC.

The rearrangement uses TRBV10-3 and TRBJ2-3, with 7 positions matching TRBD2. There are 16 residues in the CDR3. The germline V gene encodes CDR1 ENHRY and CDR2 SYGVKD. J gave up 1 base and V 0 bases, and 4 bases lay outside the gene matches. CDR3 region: CAISESASGGTDTQYF. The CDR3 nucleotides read TGTGCCATCAGTGAGTCGGCTAGCGGAGGCACAGATACGCAGTATTTT.

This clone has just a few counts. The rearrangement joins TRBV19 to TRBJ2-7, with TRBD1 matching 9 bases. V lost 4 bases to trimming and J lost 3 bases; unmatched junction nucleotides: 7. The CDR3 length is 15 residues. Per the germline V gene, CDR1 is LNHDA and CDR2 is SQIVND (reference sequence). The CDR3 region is CASSTGTGKFYEQYF. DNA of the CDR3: TGTGCCAGTAGTACCGGGACAGGGAAATTCTACGAGCAGTACTTC.

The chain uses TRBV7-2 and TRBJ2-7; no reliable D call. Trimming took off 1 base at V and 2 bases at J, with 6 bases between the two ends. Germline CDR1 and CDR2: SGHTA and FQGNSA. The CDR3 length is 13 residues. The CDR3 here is CASSLDGPYEQYF. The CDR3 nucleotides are TGTGCCAGCAGCTTAGACGGTCCCTACGAGCAGTACTTC.

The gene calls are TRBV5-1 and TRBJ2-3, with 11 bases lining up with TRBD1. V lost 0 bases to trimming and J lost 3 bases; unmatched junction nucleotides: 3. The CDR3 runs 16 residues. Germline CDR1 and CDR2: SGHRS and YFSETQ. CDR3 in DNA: TGCGCCAGCAGCTTGGTCGGACAGGGGGCAACAGATACGCAGTATTTT. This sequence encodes CASSLVGQGATDTQYF.

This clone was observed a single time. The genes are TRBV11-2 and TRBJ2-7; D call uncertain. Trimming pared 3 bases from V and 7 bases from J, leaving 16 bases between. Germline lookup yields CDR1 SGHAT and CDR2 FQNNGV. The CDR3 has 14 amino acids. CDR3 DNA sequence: TGTGCCAGCAGCTTCTATAGCCTCCTTCCTGAGCAGTACTTC. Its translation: CASSFYSLLPEQYF.

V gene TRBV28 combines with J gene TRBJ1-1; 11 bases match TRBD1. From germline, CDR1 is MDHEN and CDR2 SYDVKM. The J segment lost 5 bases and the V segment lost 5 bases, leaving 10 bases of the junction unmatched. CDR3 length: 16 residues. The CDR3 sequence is CASSRTGGFLATEAFF. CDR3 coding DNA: TGTGCCAGCAGTAGGACAGGGGGCTTTTTGGCGACTGAAGCTTTCTTT.

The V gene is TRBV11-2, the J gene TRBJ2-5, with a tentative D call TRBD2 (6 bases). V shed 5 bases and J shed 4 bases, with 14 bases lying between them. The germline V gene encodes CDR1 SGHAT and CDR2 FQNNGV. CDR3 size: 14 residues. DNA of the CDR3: TGTGCCAGCAGCCCTCAAGGAGGGCCAGAGACCCAGTACTTC. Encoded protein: CASSPQGGPETQYF. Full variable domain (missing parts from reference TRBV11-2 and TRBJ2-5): EAGVAQSPRYKIIEKRQSVAFWCNPISGHATLYWYQQILGQGPKLLIQFQNNGVVDDSQLPKDRFSAERLKGVDSTLKIQPAKLEDSAVYLCASSPQGGPETQYFGPGTRLLVL.

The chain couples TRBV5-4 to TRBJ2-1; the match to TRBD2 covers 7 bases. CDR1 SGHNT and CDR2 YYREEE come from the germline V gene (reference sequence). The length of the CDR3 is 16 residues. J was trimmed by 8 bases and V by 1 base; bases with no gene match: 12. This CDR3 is CASSLKRERGRDEQFF. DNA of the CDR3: TGTGCCAGCAGCTTGAAGAGGGAGCGGGGTCGGGATGAGCAGTTCTTC.

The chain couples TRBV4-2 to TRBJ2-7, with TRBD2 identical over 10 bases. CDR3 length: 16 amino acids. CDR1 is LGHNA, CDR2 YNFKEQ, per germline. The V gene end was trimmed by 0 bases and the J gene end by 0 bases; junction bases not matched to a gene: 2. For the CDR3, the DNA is TGTGCCAGCAGCCAAGATAGCGGGAGGCCCTCCTACGAGCAGTACTTC. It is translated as CASSQDSGRPSYEQYF.

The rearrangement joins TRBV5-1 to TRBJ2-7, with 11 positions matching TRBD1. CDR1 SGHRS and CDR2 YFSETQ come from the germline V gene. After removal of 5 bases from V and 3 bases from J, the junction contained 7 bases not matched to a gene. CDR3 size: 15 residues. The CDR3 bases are TGCGCCAGCAGAATTTGGACAGGGGGCATCTACGAGCAGTACTTC. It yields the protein CASRIWTGGIYEQYF. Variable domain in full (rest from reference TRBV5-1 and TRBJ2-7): KAGVTQTPRYLIKTRGQQVTLSCSPISGHRSVSWYQQTPGQGLQFLFEYFSETQRNKGNFPGRFSGRQFSNSRSEMNVSTLELGDSALYLCASRIWTGGIYEQYFGPGTRLTVT.

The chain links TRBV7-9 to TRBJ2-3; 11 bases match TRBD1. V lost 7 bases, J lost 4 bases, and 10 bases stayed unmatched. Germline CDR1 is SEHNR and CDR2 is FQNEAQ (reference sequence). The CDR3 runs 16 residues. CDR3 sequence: CASTMDRGRVADTQYF. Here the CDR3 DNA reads TGTGCCAGCACTATGGACAGGGGGCGCGTGGCAGATACGCAGTATTTT.

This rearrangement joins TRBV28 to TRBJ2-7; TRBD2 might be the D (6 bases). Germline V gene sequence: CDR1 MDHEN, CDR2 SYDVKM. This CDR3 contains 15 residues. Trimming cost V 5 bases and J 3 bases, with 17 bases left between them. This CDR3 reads CASSSGGSYIYEQYF. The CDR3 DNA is TGTGCCAGCAGTAGTGGGGGGTCATATATCTACGAGCAGTACTTC.

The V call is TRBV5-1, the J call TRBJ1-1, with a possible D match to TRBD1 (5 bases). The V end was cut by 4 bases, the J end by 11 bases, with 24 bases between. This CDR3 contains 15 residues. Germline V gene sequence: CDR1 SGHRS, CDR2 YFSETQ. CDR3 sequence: CASSGSGGMVRSAFF. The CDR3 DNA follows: TGCGCCAGCAGCGGATCGGGGGGGATGGTCAGGTCGGCTTTCTTT.